The present entry profiles one T cell receptor beta chain with its context. Its antigen is undetermined. The source of the sample is a study of T cell responses to AZD1222 COVID-19 vaccine. TCRdb's copy holds only in-frame clones and misses some; the assay was immunoSEQ multiplex PCR. The data contain over 100,000 clones, approximately 90% of them singletons. Whole-study results and caveats: Donors, mostly white British, included more females; clonal diversity was possibly underestimated.

Trimming took 3 bases from V and 7 from J, leaving 19 bases between them. The length of the CDR3 is 15 residues. Germline values: CDR1 WSHSY, CDR2 SAAADI. The chain has TRBV10-2 and TRBJ2-7, with D possibly being TRBD1 or TRBD2 (5 bases each). The source is an adult who received the AZD1222 COVID-19 vaccine. The sample here was peripheral blood, taken 28 days after the second AZD1222 dose. CDR3 DNA sequence: TGCGCCAGCAGTGATGTGGGGGAGCCCTTTAGGGAGCAGTACTTC. The encoded protein is CASSDVGEPFREQYF.